This T cell receptor beta chain was sequenced for a study of vaccination effects on CD4 cells after COVID-19 (dated by TCRdb to between 2021 and 2023). Background for the entire study: Each participant received two doses of an mRNA SARS-CoV-2 vaccine, either BNT162b2 or mRNA-1273. The study compared SARS-CoV-2 spike-specific CD4+ TCR repertoires before and after mRNA vaccination in COVID-19 convalescent patients and infection-naive vaccine recipients. A total of some eleven COVID-19 convalescent patients and several SARS-CoV-2-naive healthy vaccine recipients were included in the full study. Cultures from other donors in the study were sequenced using the Oncomine TCR Beta short-read assay on an Illumina iSeq 100. Broad study findings and their caveats: Marked clonal contraction was observed in both infection-induced and vaccine-induced clones at late post-vaccination timepoints, consistent with waning T cell responses. The study was limited by a small number of convalescent patients and lacked early post-infection timepoints. Among healthy vaccine recipients, nearly all vaccine-induced clones were SARS-CoV-2 mono-reactive, and just 1 of 255 was cross-reactive with common cold coronaviruses.

As for this clone: Its antigen is still unknown. Base qualities were left out, and no much larger clone turns up one base away.

Including cysteine and phenylalanine, the CDR3 has 15 amino acids. The entry retains the CDR3 DNA only, 45 bases that are in frame from base 1. CDR1 and CDR2 were assigned from the germline V gene as MNHEY and SVGEGT. Trimming takes 4 bases from V and 2 bases from J, and the germline ends sit 14 bases apart. In the ViraFEST assay, PBMC were stimulated with viral peptide pools, and TCR sequencing was then used to find antigen-specific CD4+ T cell clonotypes based on their expansion. After approximately eleven days of culture, CD4+ T cells were isolated with the EasySep CD4+ T cell isolation kit. None of the healthy vaccine recipients had a prior SARS-CoV-2 infection, which was confirmed by nucleocapsid antibody tests that came back negative both before and after vaccination. Each well held two million PBMC cultured in IMDM containing about 5.4% human AB serum, 8.5 to 10 IU/ml IL-2 and gentamicin, along with 8 to 10 ug/ml peptides. Half of the culture medium was replaced with fresh IL-2-containing medium on days 3 and 7. Unless otherwise noted, each peptide stimulation condition was cultured in triplicate wells. PBMC were separated from whole blood using Ficoll-Paque Plus gradient centrifugation and were then either cryopreserved at -140C or used fresh. The overlapping peptide pools covered the spike proteins of SARS-CoV-2 as well as those of the common cold coronaviruses HCoV-NL63, HCoV-OC43 and HCoV-229E. The QIAamp micro DNA kit was used to extract genomic DNA from the cultured CD4+ T cells.

Receptor amplification or capture employed the immunoSEQ multiplex PCR assay. TCR beta CDR3 sequencing was performed on DNA from the cultured, isolated CD4+ T cells. The source study handled its data this way. Non-productive TCR sequences were removed, reads were trimmed to the CDR3 region, and CDR3s of at least 7 amino acids were retained. The MANAFEST web app was used to pick out antigen-specific clonotypes by comparing their expansion in peptide wells with that in reference cultures. Positive clones required FDR<0.05 expansion versus reference and all other wells, odds ratio above 5, and frequency above 0.1% in two replicate wells. A clonotype was defined as cross-reactive if the clonotype was significantly expanded both in SARS-CoV-2 spike wells and in at least one common cold coronavirus spike condition. Using the stringdist R package, CDR3 similarity was measured by Levenshtein distance, and unrooted trees were constructed with ape in R 3.6.1. Not all clones reach the TCRdb copy of this immuneACCESS table, which keeps in-frame sequences only. Checked studies attribute under half of the gap to unresolved V genes and leave the rest unexplained. The DNA was the basis for D and trimming; V, J and clone size are from that table. The sample table contains tens of thousands of clones; only one count was recorded for under 80% of them. The top ten clones comprise 10% of the sample.

This TCR came from a human donor who received a COVID-19 vaccine. The sample was CD4+ T cells from PBMCs cultured with SARS-CoV-2 spike peptides, taken before COVID-19 vaccination. The cell subset or site tag for this specimen amounts to: SARS-CoV-2 spike overlapping peptide pool stimulation. The chain links TRBV6-2 or TRBV6-3 with TRBJ2-5, with no D gene named confidently. The DNA is as follows: TGTGCCAGCAGTTCGGTAGGGTCAGCTCAAGAGACCCAGTACTTC. Its translation reads: CASSSVGSAQETQYF.